This T cell receptor (beta chain) was documented in a study of blood T cells in healthy people across ages. Germline CDR1 is MNHNS and CDR2 is SASEGT. The length of the CDR3 is 18 residues. With 5 bases clipped from V and 1 base from J, the junction kept 8 bases outside the gene matches. Using a J-beta primer mix together with a sample-barcoded 5' primer, a second PCR was run for about 6 to 12 cycles. TCRdb redid the calling of the 5' RACE reads with MiXCR, one entry per CDR3 protein. The sample has roughly 2 million distinct CDR3 sequences, roughly 52% seen once. This clonotype was obtained from a woman aged 35 to 49 in good health. Sequencing was carried out using blood. The chain employs TRBV6-1 and TRBJ2-6; TRBD1 matches at 10 bases. CDR3 coding DNA: TGTGCCAGCAGTACGCCGGGACAGGGGTTATCTGGGGCCAACGTCCTGACTTTC. It translates to CASSTPGQGLSGANVLTF.